This TCR beta chain was documented in a study of shared clonotypes between healthy human individuals. Looking at the study overall: Each donor had three CD4 naive, three CD4 memory, two CD8 naive and one CD8 memory plate.

About this clone: Its antigen is currently unknown.

The CDR3 sequence is 16 residues long. Study-wide results and limits: Sorted-subset sequencing, rarefaction showed, was incomplete despite large depth.

Sequenced by immunoSEQ multiplex PCR; TCRdb stores in-frame clones only, minus some. The table lists approximately 640,000 clones, about two thirds of them singletons. Into CD45RA+ naive and CD45RA-negative memory subsets, the CD4+ cells were split. This TCR came from a woman in her 30s in good health. V gene TRBV21-1 combines with J gene TRBJ2-1; TRBD2, as called in the table, went unchecked against the DNA. TRBV21-1 is a pseudogene segment. The sequenced sample was memory CD4+ T cells sorted from blood. The subset is: CD45RA-negative fraction. The CDR3 nucleotides are TGTGCCAGCAGCATTACTAGCGGGAGTTTCTACAATGAGCAGTTCTTC. Its protein is CASSITSGSFYNEQFF.